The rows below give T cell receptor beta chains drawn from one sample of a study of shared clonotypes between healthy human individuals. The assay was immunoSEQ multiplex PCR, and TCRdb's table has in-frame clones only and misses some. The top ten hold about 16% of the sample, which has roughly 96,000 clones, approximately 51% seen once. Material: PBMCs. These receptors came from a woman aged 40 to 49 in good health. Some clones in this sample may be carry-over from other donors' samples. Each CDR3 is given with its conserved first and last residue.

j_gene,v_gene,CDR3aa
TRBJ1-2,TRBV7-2,CASSLGQGRGYTF
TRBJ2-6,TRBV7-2,CASSSGVSGANVLTF
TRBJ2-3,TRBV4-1,CASSQDTDTQYF
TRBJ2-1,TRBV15,CATSSRKTVNNDEQFF
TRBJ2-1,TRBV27,CASTLIAGRGNEQFF
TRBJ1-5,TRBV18,CASSSGDRGERPQHF
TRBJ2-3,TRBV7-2,CASSLQERTDTQYF
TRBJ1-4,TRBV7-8,CASSPWWGSTNEKLFF
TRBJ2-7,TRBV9,CASSVGDTEQYF
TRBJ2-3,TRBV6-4,CASSRVAGSSDTQYF
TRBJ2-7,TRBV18,CASPPPPTSATYEQYF
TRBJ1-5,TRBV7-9,CASSLTRAPGQRQPQHF
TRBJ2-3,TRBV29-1,CSGHEGLRLGDTQYF
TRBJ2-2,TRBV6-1,CATLLGETGELFF
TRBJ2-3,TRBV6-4,CASSDSQDRGDTQYF
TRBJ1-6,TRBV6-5,CASSYREDSPLHF
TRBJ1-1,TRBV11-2,CASSLGTGLNTEAFF
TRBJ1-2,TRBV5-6,CASSFFDFEYGYTF
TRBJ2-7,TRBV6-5,CASSKGQTNYEQYF
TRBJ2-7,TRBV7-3,CASSLRTSDEQYF
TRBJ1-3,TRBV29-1,CSVGGGAGSTIYF
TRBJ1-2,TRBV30,CAWSAPGQTGYTF
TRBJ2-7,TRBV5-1,CASSLGEGDEPISYEQYF
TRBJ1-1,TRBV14,CASSQARVTEAFF
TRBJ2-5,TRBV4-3,CASSQGAARVLQETQYF
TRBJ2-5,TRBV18,CASSSDRVEPQYF
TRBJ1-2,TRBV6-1,CASSGTGDYGYTF
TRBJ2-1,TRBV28,CASSLPPGGSSYNEQFF
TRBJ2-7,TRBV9,CASSPRGGFSSYEQYF
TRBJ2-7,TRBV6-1,CASSERLAGPYEQYF
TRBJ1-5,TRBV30,CAWSVRAGYSNQPQHF
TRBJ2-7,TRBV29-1,CSVRTGVTYEQYF
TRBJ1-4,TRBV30,CAWSPGRGGEKLFF
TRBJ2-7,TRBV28,CASSLYRGITYEQYF
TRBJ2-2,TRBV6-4,CASRGGTTGELFF
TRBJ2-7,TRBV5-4,CASSSFTGSYEQYF
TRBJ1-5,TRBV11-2,CASSFGQGAGQPQHF
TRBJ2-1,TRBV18,CASRIGGAESYNEQFF
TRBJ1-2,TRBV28,CATNPGTGYGYTF
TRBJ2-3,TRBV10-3,CAIGLATDTQYF
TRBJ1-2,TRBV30,CAWSPGQYGYTF
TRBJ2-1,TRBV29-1,CSAGGGNEQFF
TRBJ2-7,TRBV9,CASSTLGAGGNEQYF
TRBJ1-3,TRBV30,CAWSEYSGNTIYF
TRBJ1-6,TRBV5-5,CASSLFGGYNSPLHF